The rows below give T cell receptor beta chains drawn from one sample of a study of blood T cells in healthy people across ages. TCRdb re-derived calls from the 5' RACE reads in MiXCR, one entry per CDR3 protein. The top ten hold just under 9% of the sample, which has under 700,000 distinct CDR3 sequences, under 30% seen once. This same sample was also taken into another study, of T cells of mothers and their children.

The sample comprised blood. The receptors come from a boy between 10 and 17 years old in good health. Each CDR3 is given with its conserved first and last residue. The D gene is left open where the match is weak. Rows give clone size only sometimes, using once, few, many, or a class for an expanded clone.

D gene,clone size,J gene,V gene,CDR3 DNA,CDR3 protein
TRBD2,few,TRBJ2-7,TRBV4-1,TGCGCCAGCAGCCCCCAGTCGTGGAGCGGGAGTACTAGCGAGCAGTACTTC,CASSPQSWSGSTSEQYF
TRBD1,few,TRBJ2-2,TRBV12-3/TRBV12-4,TGTGCCAGCAGATTCACCGGGACAGGGGGGACCGGGGAGCTGTTTTTT,CASRFTGTGGTGELFF
TRBD2,few,TRBJ2-1,TRBV9,TGTGCCAGCAGCGTGGGGCGGGAGGCCACTTACAATGAGCAGTTCTTC,CASSVGREATYNEQFF
-,-,TRBJ1-4,TRBV27,TGTGCCAGCAGTTTATACGGTGCGGGACTCGAAAAACTGTTTTTT,CASSLYGAGLEKLFF
TRBD2,-,TRBJ2-1,TRBV9,TGTGCCAGCAGCGTAGCTAGGGAGGCGGGAGTCGTCTACAATGAGCAGTTCTTC,CASSVAREAGVVYNEQFF
-,once,TRBJ2-4,TRBV20-1,TGCAGTGCTAGCTTCGGGGGCTCGGCCAAAAACATTCAGTACTTC,CSASFGGSAKNIQYF
-,-,TRBJ2-3,TRBV5-6,TGTGCCAGCAGCGCGCCCGGGACACTGAGCACAGATACGCAGTATTTT,CASSAPGTLSTDTQYF
-,-,TRBJ2-5,TRBV6-2/TRBV6-3,TGTGCCAGCAGTTACTCGTTCAGGGGTAACCAAGAGACCCAGTACTTC,CASSYSFRGNQETQYF
-,few,TRBJ2-2,TRBV28,TGTGCCAGCAGTTTAGACGACTACACCGGGGAGCTGTTTTTT,CASSLDDYTGELFF
TRBD1,-,TRBJ2-6,TRBV18,TGTGCCAGCTCGCCAATGACAGGGCGCTCTGGGGCCAACGTCCTGACTTTC,CASSPMTGRSGANVLTF
TRBD1,-,TRBJ2-7,TRBV5-1,TGCGCCAGCAGCGACGACAGGGGAACCTACGAGCAGTACTTC,CASSDDRGTYEQYF
-,-,TRBJ2-5,TRBV4-1,TGCGCCAGCAGCCAAGAAACAGGGTACCAAGAGACCCAGTACTTC,CASSQETGYQETQYF
-,-,TRBJ2-5,TRBV15,TGTGCCACCAGCAGAGATGCGGGTACCCAGTACTTC,CATSRDAGTQYF
-,few,TRBJ2-7,TRBV28,TGTGCCAGCAGTCTCCCTAGGGTCATTCGAGGGCAAGGTGGCTACGAGCAGTACTTC,CASSLPRVIRGQGGYEQYF
TRBD2,few,TRBJ2-1,TRBV7-9,TGTGCCAGCAGCTTAGCTTCGACTAGCGGGTGGAACAATGAGCAGTTCTTC,CASSLASTSGWNNEQFF
TRBD1,-,TRBJ2-5,TRBV6-2/TRBV6-3,TGTGCCAGCAGTTACCCGCCTGGACAGGCTCAAGAGACCCAGTACTTC,CASSYPPGQAQETQYF
-,few,TRBJ2-5,TRBV6-5,TGTGCCAGCACTAAAGAGCTGGGAGGATCAGAGACCCAGTACTTC,CASTKELGGSETQYF
-,-,TRBJ1-5,TRBV13,TGTGCCAGCAGCAGGGGACGTCAGAGCAATCAGCCCCAGCATTTT,CASSRGRQSNQPQHF